These 25 T cell receptor beta chains were all obtained from the same sample, sequenced in a study of blood T cells in healthy people across ages. Sample-barcoded 5' priming and a J-beta primer mix drove a second PCR of 7 to 11 cycles. TCRdb re-derived calls from the 5' RACE reads in MiXCR, one entry per CDR3 protein. The table includes fewer than 950,000 distinct CDR3 sequences, approximately 35% detected once. Sequenced input: blood. These receptors came from a man between 18 and 29 years old in good health.

Only a few counts were recorded for this clonotype. V and J are TRBV28 and TRBJ2-3, with 9 bases fitting TRBD2. J was trimmed by 0 bases and V by 7 bases; bases with no gene match: 8. The CDR3 totals 16 residues. Germline V lookup: CDR1 MDHEN, CDR2 SYDVKM. The DNA for the CDR3 is TGTGCCAGCAACCCGGGTAGCGGGGGTAGCACAGATACGCAGTATTTT. The encoded protein is CASNPGSGGSTDTQYF.

The gene calls are TRBV5-5 and TRBJ2-7, with 7 bases that match TRBD1. The V segment lost 4 bases and the J segment 6 bases; nucleotides outside the gene matches: 10. Germline V gives CDR1 SGHKS, CDR2 YYEKEE (reference sequence). This CDR3 contains 14 residues. This chain's CDR3 is CASSVPTGTAEQYF. DNA for the CDR3: TGTGCCAGCAGCGTACCGACAGGGACCGCCGAGCAGTACTTC.

In its sample, this clonotype was seen a few times. The chain has TRBV12-3 or TRBV12-4 and TRBJ1-2; possible D gene TRBD1, 5 bases. V lost 5 bases and J lost 5, with 24 bases in between. The CDR3 runs to 17 residues. The CDR3 nucleotides are TGTGCCAGCAGTCCAGGAGCCGGCCGGGGGACTACTTATGGCTACACCTTC. The encoded protein is CASSPGAGRGTTYGYTF.

The rearrangement links TRBV7-2 to TRBJ2-7; D is possibly TRBD1 (5 bases). The ends were cut back, 1 base at V and 7 bases at J, with 14 bases in the middle. The V gene's germline CDR1 is SGHTA and CDR2 FQGNSA. The CDR3 sequence is 14 residues long. The CDR3 sequence is CASSLVIQADEQYF. The CDR3 DNA reads as TGTGCCAGCAGCTTAGTGATACAGGCGGATGAGCAGTACTTC.

This clonotype was counted between two and nine times. The CDR3 sequence: CSARSAYNQPQHF. The CDR3, as DNA: TGCAGTGCTAGATCGGCCTACAATCAGCCCCAGCATTTT. The chain couples TRBV20-1 to TRBJ1-5; D is unclear. The CDR3 runs 13 residues. Trimming took 2 bases from V and 3 from J, leaving 8 bases between them. CDR1 and CDR2 (germline): DFQATT, SNEGSKA (reference sequence).

The genes are TRBV10-3 and TRBJ2-3; TRBD2 matches 9 bases. CDR1 and CDR2 from the germline V gene are ENHRY and SYGVKD. The CDR3 sequence is 17 residues long. The V gene end was trimmed by 4 bases and the J gene end by 9 bases; junction bases not matched to a gene: 17. CDR3 bases: TGTGCCATCAGTGGCCGTGCGGAGCGGGGGGTCTTTGGGACGCAGTATTTT. Its translation: CAISGRAERGVFGTQYF.

The chain joins TRBV7-2 to TRBJ1-2; D not resolved. The germline V gene encodes CDR1 SGHTA and CDR2 FQGNSA. The V and J ends lost 8 bases and 4 bases respectively, with 14 bases between them. CDR3 size: 13 residues. CDR3 nucleotide sequence: TGTGCCAGCGGATACGGTGTAGTCTATGGCTACACCTTC. Translation gives CASGYGVVYGYTF.

This clonotype has a handful of counts. The chain is built from TRBV7-2 and TRBJ1-1; D is perhaps TRBD1 (6 bases). This CDR3 has 14 residues. CDR1 is SGHTA, CDR2 FQGNSA, per germline. V lost 1 base to trimming and J lost 3 bases, with 9 bases between them. The CDR3 spells CASSLVRGYTEAFF. The DNA of the CDR3 is TGTGCCAGCAGCTTAGTCAGGGGCTACACTGAAGCTTTCTTT.

The sample holds a few counts of this clonotype. The V gene is TRBV4-3, the J gene TRBJ2-3, with TRBD2 matching 14 bases. The CDR3 is 17 amino acids. Germline assignment: CDR1 LGHNA and CDR2 YSLEER. The trim removed 4 bases at V and 1 base at J, leaving 4 bases unmatched. The CDR3, as DNA: TGCGCCAGCAGCCCAGGGACTAGCGGGGGACGCACAGATACGCAGTATTTT. Its protein product is CASSPGTSGGRTDTQYF.

V usage is TRBV18 and J usage is TRBJ1-1; TRBD1 might be the D (6 bases). Deletions cut 3 bases from V and 1 base from J, with 15 bases between. CDR3 length equals 16 residues. Germline V gene lookup returns CDR1 KGHSH and CDR2 LQKENI. CDR3 in DNA: TGTGCCAGCTCACCCTCAAACCAGGGACAGAACACTGAAGCTTTCTTT. It specifies CASSPSNQGQNTEAFF.

The genes are TRBV4-1 and TRBJ2-5; 8 bases are a match to TRBD1. Germline V gives CDR1 MGHRA, CDR2 YSYEKL. There are 18 residues in the CDR3. V shed 4 bases and J 2 bases; nucleotides not matched to a gene: 15. Here the CDR3 DNA reads TGCGCCAGCAGCCCCACCAGAGGATCCGGGACAGGACAAGAGACCCAGTACTTC. Translating it yields CASSPTRGSGTGQETQYF.

In this sample, this clonotype turned up a few times. The chain links TRBV6-2 or TRBV6-3 to TRBJ2-6; 8 nucleotides align to TRBD1. Per germline, CDR1 MNHEY and CDR2 SVGEGT. This CDR3 has 18 amino acids. Unmatched junction bases numbered 8, after V lost 0 bases and J lost 4 bases. The CDR3, as DNA: TGTGCCAGCAGTTACTCGATCGGACAGGGATCCGGGGCCAACGTCCTGACTTTC. Protein product: CASSYSIGQGSGANVLTF.

There are many counts of this clonotype. The rearrangement links TRBV12-3 or TRBV12-4 to TRBJ2-3; possible D gene TRBD2, 5 bases. V lost 3 bases and J lost 0, with 10 bases in between. The CDR3 runs 15 residues. This chain's CDR3 is CASSLSGSSTDTQYF. DNA for the CDR3: TGTGCCAGCAGTTTGTCGGGGTCTAGCACAGATACGCAGTATTTT.

The chain links TRBV7-9 to TRBJ1-1; D gene uncertain. CDR1 is SEHNR, CDR2 FQNEAQ, per germline (reference sequence). This CDR3 comprises 11 residues. V lost 3 bases and J lost 7, with 6 bases in between. The CDR3 region is CASSLAREAFF. The CDR3 region has the DNA TGTGCCAGCAGCTTGGCTCGTGAAGCTTTCTTT. Full variable domain (rest looked up from reference TRBV7-9 and TRBJ1-1): DTGVSQNPRHKITKRGQNVTFRCDPISEHNRLYWYRQTLGQGPEFLTYFQNEAQLEKSRLLSDRFSAERPKGSFSTLEIQRTEQGDSAMYLCASSLAREAFFGQGTRLTVV.

The V call is TRBV5-5, the J call TRBJ2-1, with D possibly being TRBD2 (6 bases). Between the trimmed V and J ends, which lost 1 base and 8 bases, there was a span of 31 bases. This CDR3 has 20 amino acids. The germline CDR1 and CDR2 sequences are SGHKS and YYEKEE (reference sequence). The chain's CDR3 is CASSLLGPGRRGRAEDEQFF. CDR3 DNA sequence: TGTGCCAGCAGCTTGTTAGGGCCAGGGAGGCGGGGCAGGGCGGAAGATGAGCAGTTCTTC.

This clonotype appeared once. In nucleotides, the CDR3 is TGTGCCAGCAGCTTAGCCGTGGGATTCAACTCCTACGAGCAGTACTTC. As protein: CASSLAVGFNSYEQYF. V is TRBV7-2 and J is TRBJ2-7; no firm D call. Trimming stripped 0 bases from V and 0 bases from J, with 12 bases between. The CDR3 contains 16 residues. In germline, CDR1 is SGHTA, CDR2 FQGNSA.

This clonotype was seen more than once but under ten times. V gene TRBV20-1 combines with J gene TRBJ2-7; no clear D gene. Germline values: CDR1 DFQATT, CDR2 SNEGSKA (reference sequence). Trimming removed 1 base at V and 3 bases at J, with 4 bases between. This CDR3 region has 11 residues. The CDR3: CSARVGYEQYF. CDR3 nucleotide sequence: TGCAGTGCTAGAGTAGGCTACGAGCAGTACTTC.

V usage is TRBV11-2 and J usage is TRBJ2-3, with 7 bases fitting TRBD1. The V segment lost 6 bases and the J segment 3 bases; nucleotides outside the gene matches: 6. There are 14 residues in the CDR3. Germline CDR1 SGHAT, CDR2 FQNNGV. The CDR3 region has the DNA TGTGCCAGCAGACGACCAGGGGGAACAGATACGCAGTATTTT. This encodes CASRRPGGTDTQYF.

About this clonotype: Possible read error: a much larger clone is one base away. The chain combines TRBV7-8 with TRBJ2-5; D gene unclear. The germline V and J ends were trimmed by 10 bases and 3 bases, with 12 bases remaining between them. This CDR3 is 12 amino acids long. Germline CDR1 and CDR2: SGHVS and FQNEAQ. The CDR3 protein is CANGLPKETQYF. The CDR3 coding sequence is TGTGCCAACGGGCTACCAAAAGAGACCCAGTACTTC.

This clonotype turned up a few times. V usage is TRBV7-2 and J usage is TRBJ2-1; 9 bases align to TRBD2. Germline CDR1 is SGHTA and CDR2 is FQGNSA. The CDR3 is made up of 15 amino acids. After removal of 2 bases from V and 6 bases from J, the junction contained 5 bases not matched to a gene. The CDR3 sequence: CASSLSPAGGNEQFF. CDR3 nucleotides: TGTGCCAGCAGCTTATCACCAGCGGGGGGCAATGAGCAGTTCTTC.

This clonotype was seen more than once but under ten times. CDR3 sequence: CASSGQVAEQFF. The CDR3 coding sequence is TGCGCCAGCAGTGGGCAGGTAGCTGAGCAGTTCTTC. The chain joins TRBV5-1 to TRBJ2-1, with D unclear. Trimming pared 5 bases from V and 9 bases from J, leaving 12 bases between. The CDR3 contains 12 residues. The germline gives CDR1 SGHRS, CDR2 YFSETQ.

The chain employs TRBV20-1 and TRBJ1-2; TRBD1 aligns across 7 bases. V was pared by 3 bases and J by 4 bases, with 14 bases of the junction left unmatched. The CDR3 is 16 amino acids. Germline-derived CDR1 and CDR2 are DFQATT and SNEGSKA (reference sequence). The CDR3 DNA reads TGCAGTGCTAGGCTCAGGGGGAGACTGGACTCCTATGGCTACACCTTC. Its translation: CSARLRGRLDSYGYTF.

This clonotype was detected only a few times. V gene TRBV5-4 combines with J gene TRBJ2-1; either TRBD1 or TRBD2 may fit D (5 bases each). V was clipped by 3 bases and J by 5 bases, with 12 bases between them. The CDR3 length is 14 residues. Looked up from germline, CDR1 is SGHNT and CDR2 is YYREEE (reference sequence). The CDR3 sequence: CASSSLGRHNEQFF. The CDR3 DNA is TGTGCCAGCAGCTCGTTGGGACGGCACAATGAGCAGTTCTTC. The whole variable domain, filled in from reference TRBV5-4 and TRBJ2-1, reads ETGVTQSPTHLIKTRGQQVTLRCSSQSGHNTVSWYQQALGQGPQFIFQYYREEENGRGNFPPRFSGLQFPNYSSELNVNALELDDSALYLCASSSLGRHNEQFFGPGTRLTVL.

On this clonotype itself: One end of the junction does not line up with germline, which may come from a read error. The chain couples TRBV6-1 to TRBJ2-7; possibly TRBD2 for D (5 bases). This CDR3 is 15 amino acids long. The germline V gene encodes CDR1 MNHNS and CDR2 SASEGT. CDR3 in DNA: TGTGCCAGCATTGAATTAGGGAGCTCCTTCGATGAGCAGTACTTC. Protein product: CASIELGSSFDEQYF.

This clonotype was seen more than once but under ten times. The V call is TRBV4-1, the J call TRBJ2-5; 8 bases map to TRBD1. Germline CDR1 and CDR2: MGHRA and YSYEKL. Trimming removed 0 bases from V and 6 bases from J; junction bases left unmatched: 6. This CDR3 spans 15 amino acids. CDR3 DNA sequence: TGCGCCAGCAGCCAAGAGCCAGGGGGCTGGAAGACCCAGTACTTC. Translated, it gives CASSQEPGGWKTQYF.